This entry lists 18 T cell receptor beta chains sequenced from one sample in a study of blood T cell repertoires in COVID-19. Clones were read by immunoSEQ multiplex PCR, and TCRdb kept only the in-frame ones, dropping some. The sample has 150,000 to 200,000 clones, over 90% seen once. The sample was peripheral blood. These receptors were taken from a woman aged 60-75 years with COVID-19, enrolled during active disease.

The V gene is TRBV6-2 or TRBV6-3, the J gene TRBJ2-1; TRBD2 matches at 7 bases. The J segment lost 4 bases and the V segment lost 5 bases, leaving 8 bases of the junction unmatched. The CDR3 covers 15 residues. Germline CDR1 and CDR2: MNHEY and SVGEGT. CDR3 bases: TGTGCCAGCAGTCCGGGGGGAATTGTTTACAATGAGCAGTTCTTC. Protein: CASSPGGIVYNEQFF.

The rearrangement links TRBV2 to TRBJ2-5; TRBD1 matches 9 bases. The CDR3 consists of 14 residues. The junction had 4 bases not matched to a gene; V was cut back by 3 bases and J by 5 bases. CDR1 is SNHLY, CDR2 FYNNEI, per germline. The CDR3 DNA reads TGTGCCAGCAGTGATGCCGGACAGGGGGAGACCCAGTACTTC. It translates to CASSDAGQGETQYF.

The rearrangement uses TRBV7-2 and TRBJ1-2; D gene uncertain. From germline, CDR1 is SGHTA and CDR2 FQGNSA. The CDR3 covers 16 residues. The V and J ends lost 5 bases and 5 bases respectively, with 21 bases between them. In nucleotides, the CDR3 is TGTGCCAGCAGCCTAGTATTCGCAGGCTTTGTATATGGCTACACCTTC. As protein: CASSLVFAGFVYGYTF.

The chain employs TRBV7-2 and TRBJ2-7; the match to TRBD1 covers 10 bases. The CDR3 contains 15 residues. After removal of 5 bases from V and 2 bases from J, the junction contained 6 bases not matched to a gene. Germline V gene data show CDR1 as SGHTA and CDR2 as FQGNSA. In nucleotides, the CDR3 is TGTGCCAGCAGCCCACGGACAGGGGGTCCCTACGAGCAGTACTTC. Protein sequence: CASSPRTGGPYEQYF.

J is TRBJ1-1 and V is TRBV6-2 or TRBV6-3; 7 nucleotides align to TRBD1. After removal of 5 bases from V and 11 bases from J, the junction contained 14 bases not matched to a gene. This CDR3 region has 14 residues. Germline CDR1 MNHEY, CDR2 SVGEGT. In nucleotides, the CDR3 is TGTGCCAGCAGTCTGCCCGGGGCAGGGGGGACGGCTTTCTTT. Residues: CASSLPGAGGTAFF.

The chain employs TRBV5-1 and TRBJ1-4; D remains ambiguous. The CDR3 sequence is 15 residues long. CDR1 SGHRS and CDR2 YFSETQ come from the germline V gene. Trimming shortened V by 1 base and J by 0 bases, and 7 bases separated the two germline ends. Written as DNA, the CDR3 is TGCGCCAGCAGCTTGAGCGGTTCAACTAATGAAAAACTGTTTTTT. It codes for CASSLSGSTNEKLFF.

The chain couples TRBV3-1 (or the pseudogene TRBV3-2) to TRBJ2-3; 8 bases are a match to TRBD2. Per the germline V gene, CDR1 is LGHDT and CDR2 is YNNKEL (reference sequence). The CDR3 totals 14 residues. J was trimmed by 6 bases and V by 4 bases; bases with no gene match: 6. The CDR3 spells CASSRSGGSDTQYF. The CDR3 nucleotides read TGTGCCAGCAGCCGGTCGGGGGGGTCTGATACGCAGTATTTT.

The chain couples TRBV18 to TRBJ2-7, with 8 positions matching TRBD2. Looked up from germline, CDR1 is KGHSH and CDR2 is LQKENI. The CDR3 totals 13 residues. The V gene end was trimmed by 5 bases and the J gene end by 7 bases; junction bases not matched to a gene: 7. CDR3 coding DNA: TGTGCCAGCTCATTTAACCGGGAGGGGGAGCAGTACTTC. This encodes CASSFNREGEQYF.

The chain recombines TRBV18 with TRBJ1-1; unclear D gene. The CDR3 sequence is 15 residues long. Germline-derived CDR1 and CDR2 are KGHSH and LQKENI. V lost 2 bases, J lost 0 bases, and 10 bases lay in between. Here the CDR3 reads CASSPSMAMNTEAFF. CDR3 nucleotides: TGTGCCAGCTCACCATCGATGGCCATGAACACTGAAGCTTTCTTT.

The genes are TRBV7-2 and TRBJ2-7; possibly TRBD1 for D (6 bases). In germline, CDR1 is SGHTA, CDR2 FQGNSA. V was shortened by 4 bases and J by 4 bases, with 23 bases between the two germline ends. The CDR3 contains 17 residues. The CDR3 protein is CASSSPPPRTEFYEQYF. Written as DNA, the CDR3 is TGTGCCAGCAGCTCCCCTCCCCCTAGGACAGAGTTTTACGAGCAGTACTTC.

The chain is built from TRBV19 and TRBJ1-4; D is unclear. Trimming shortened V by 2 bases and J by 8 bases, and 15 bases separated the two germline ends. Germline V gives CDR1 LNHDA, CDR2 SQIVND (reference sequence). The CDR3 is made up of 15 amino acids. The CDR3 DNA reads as TGTGCCAGTAGTATACCGTATGGAATTAGCGAAAAACTGTTTTTT. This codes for CASSIPYGISEKLFF. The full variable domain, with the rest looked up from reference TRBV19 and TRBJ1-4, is DGGITQSPKYLFRKEGQNVTLSCEQNLNHDAMYWYRQDPGQGLRLIYYSQIVNDFQKGDIAEGYSVSREKKESFPLTVTSAQKNPTAFYLCASSIPYGISEKLFFGSGTQLSVL.

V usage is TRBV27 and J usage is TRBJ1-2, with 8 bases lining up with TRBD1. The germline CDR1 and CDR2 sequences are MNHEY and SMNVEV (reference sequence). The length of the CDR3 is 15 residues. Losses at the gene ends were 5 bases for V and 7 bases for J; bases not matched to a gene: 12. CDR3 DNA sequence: TGTGCCAGCAGTCCGCGGACAGGGACCATCCGTGGCTACACCTTC. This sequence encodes CASSPRTGTIRGYTF.

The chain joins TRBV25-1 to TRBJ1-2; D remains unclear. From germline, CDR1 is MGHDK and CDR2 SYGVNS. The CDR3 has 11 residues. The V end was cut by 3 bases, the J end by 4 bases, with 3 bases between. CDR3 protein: CASSDGYGYTF. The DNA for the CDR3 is TGTGCCAGCAGTGACGGCTATGGCTACACCTTC.

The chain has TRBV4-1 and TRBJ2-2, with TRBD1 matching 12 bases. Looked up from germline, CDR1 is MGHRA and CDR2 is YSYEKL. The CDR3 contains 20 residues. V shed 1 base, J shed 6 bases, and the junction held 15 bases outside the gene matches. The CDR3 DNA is TGCGCCAGCAGCCAAGGAATGGGACAGGGGGCCCTAGGTCGGGCCGGGGAGCTGTTTTTT. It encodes CASSQGMGQGALGRAGELFF.

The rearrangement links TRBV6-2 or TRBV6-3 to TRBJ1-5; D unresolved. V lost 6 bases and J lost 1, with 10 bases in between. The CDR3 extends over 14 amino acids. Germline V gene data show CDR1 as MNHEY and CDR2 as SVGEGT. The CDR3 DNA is TGTGCCAGCAGCCCTCCCGGGAGCAATCAGCCCCAGCATTTT. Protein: CASSPPGSNQPQHF.

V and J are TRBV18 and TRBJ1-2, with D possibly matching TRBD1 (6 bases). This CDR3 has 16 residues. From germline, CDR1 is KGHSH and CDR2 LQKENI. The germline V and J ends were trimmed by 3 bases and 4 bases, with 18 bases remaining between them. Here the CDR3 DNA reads TGTGCCAGCTCACCCCGAACAGGGAATATCCTCTATGGCTACACCTTC. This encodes CASSPRTGNILYGYTF.

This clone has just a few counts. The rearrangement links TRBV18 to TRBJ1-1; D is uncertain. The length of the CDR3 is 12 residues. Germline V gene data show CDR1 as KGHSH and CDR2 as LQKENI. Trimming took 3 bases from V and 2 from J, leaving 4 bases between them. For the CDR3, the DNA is TGTGCCAGCTCACCGACAAACACTGAAGCTTTCTTT. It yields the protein CASSPTNTEAFF.

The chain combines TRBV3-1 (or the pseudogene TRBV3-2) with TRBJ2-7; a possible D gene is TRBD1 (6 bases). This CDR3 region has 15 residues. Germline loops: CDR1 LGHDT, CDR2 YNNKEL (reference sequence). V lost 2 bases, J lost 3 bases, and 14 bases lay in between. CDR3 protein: CASSQSVRGNYEQYF. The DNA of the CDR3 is TGTGCCAGCAGCCAATCCGTCAGGGGTAACTACGAGCAGTACTTC.